The present T cell receptor (beta chain) was sequenced within a study of blood T cell repertoires in COVID-19. Study summary: Donors in the United States, Italy and Spain gave samples during acute or convalescent COVID-19. T cells, B-cell-depleted T cells, or PBMCs supplied cDNA or gDNA.

This clone was detected only once. Original processing methods: Amplified reference gene primers provided the basis for estimating nucleated cell counts. The data were produced by immunoSEQ multiplex PCR, yet TCRdb's version contains in-frame clones alone and is incomplete. The V and J calls and clone size were taken over from that table, and D and trimming were inferred from the DNA. The sample holds under 300,000 clones, around 88% seen once. V lost 2 bases and J 4 bases, leaving 15 bases between the germline ends. Germline lookup yields CDR1 SGHDT and CDR2 YYEEEE. This CDR3 has 15 residues. The sequence was obtained from a man older than 75 with acute or convalescent COVID-19. The genes are TRBV5-6 and TRBJ2-5, with a possible D match to TRBD2 (6 bases). Material: peripheral blood. The CDR3 coding sequence is TGTGCCAGCAGCTTCTCGGGACTTCGGTCAGAGACCCAGTACTTC. It codes for CASSFSGLRSETQYF.